Following are 27 T cell receptor beta chains from one sample sequenced in a study of CD8 T cells in ankylosing spondylitis. TCRdb itself ran the 5' RACE reads through MiXCR, one entry per CDR3 protein. Of 250,000 or so distinct CDR3 sequences in the sample, 24% are singletons; the top ten hold more than 0.6%. Sequenced material: blood, either unsorted or a sorted T cell fraction (not recorded which). All receptors derive from a male donor with ankylosing spondylitis or in good health (not recorded which).

The V gene is TRBV7-2, the J gene TRBJ2-1; unclear D gene. The CDR3 consists of 14 residues. Germline CDR1 reads SGHTA; CDR2 reads FQGNSA. V was clipped by 1 base and J by 2 bases, with 6 bases between them. CDR3 in DNA: TGTGCCAGCAGCTTAGTCTCGGCCTACAATGAGCAGTTCTTC. Protein: CASSLVSAYNEQFF.

V and J are TRBV2 and TRBJ2-3; TRBD1 agrees at 7 bases. The germline gives CDR1 SNHLY, CDR2 FYNNEI. This CDR3 is 13 amino acids long. Trimming cost V 6 bases and J 4 bases; bases outside gene matches: 4. Here the CDR3 reads CASRADRADTQYF. The DNA of the CDR3 is TGTGCCAGCAGGGCCGACAGGGCAGATACGCAGTATTTT.

This clonotype was seen repeatedly, ten times or more. The chain uses TRBV5-5 and TRBJ1-4; TRBD1 might be the D (6 bases). V lost 2 bases and J lost 7, with 12 bases in between. The germline gives CDR1 SGHKS, CDR2 YYEKEE (reference sequence). This CDR3 has 14 residues. CDR3 bases: TGTGCCAGCAGCTTCTGGACAGTCGCTGAAAAACTGTTTTTT. This sequence encodes CASSFWTVAEKLFF.

The chain joins TRBV5-1 to TRBJ1-5; maybe TRBD1 (5 bases). The CDR3 consists of 15 residues. CDR1 is SGHRS, CDR2 YFSETQ, per germline. V dropped 0 bases and J dropped 2 bases, with 9 bases sitting between them. The CDR3 is CASSLEGGGNQPQHF. The CDR3 nucleotides are TGCGCCAGCAGCTTGGAAGGAGGGGGCAATCAGCCCCAGCATTTT.

The DNA for the CDR3 is TGCAGCGTTCAGGCGGGGGGAAGCCAGTACTTC. It encodes CSVQAGGSQYF. J is TRBJ2-5 and V is TRBV29-1; 8 bases are a match to TRBD2. The CDR3 contains 11 residues. Germline-derived CDR1 and CDR2 are SQVTM and ANQGSEA. The J segment lost 10 bases and the V segment lost 5 bases, leaving 6 bases of the junction unmatched.

In its sample, this clonotype was seen a few times. The CDR3: CASSPGTGSFDTQYF. CDR3 nucleotides: TGTGCCAGCAGTCCCGGGACAGGGAGTTTTGATACGCAGTATTTT. The chain joins TRBV12-3 or TRBV12-4 to TRBJ2-3; 9 nucleotides align to TRBD1. V was clipped by 5 bases and J by 6 bases; unmatched bases: 9. This CDR3 has 15 residues.

This clonotype occurred many times. The CDR3 region has the DNA TGTGCCAGCAATGTACTAGCGAGGGCAGATACGCAGTATTTT. Its protein is CASNVLARADTQYF. The chain combines TRBV12-3 or TRBV12-4 with TRBJ2-3, with TRBD2 matching over 7 bases. V was pared by 7 bases and J by 4 bases, with 8 bases of the junction left unmatched. The CDR3 consists of 14 residues.

This clonotype was seen many times. The chain is built from TRBV29-1 and TRBJ2-7, with TRBD1 matching 7 bases. This CDR3 is 11 amino acids long. V dropped 7 bases and J dropped 4; count of bases not matched to a gene: 4. Germline-derived CDR1 and CDR2 are SQVTM and ANQGSEA. The CDR3 nucleotides are TGCAGCGCGGGACAGTCTTACGAGCAGTACTTC. Amino acid sequence: CSAGQSYEQYF.

The V gene is TRBV12-3 or TRBV12-4, the J gene TRBJ1-4; D gene ambiguous. The germline V and J ends were trimmed by 3 bases and 8 bases, with 10 bases remaining between them. The CDR3 runs 13 residues. The chain's CDR3 is CASSLNSGEKLFF. The DNA for the CDR3 is TGTGCCAGCAGTTTGAACAGTGGCGAAAAACTGTTTTTT.

CDR3 protein: CASSEGRGRTDTQYF. The CDR3 DNA reads TGTGCCTCCTCGGAGGGGCGGGGCCGCACAGATACGCAGTATTTT. The rearrangement uses TRBV10-3 and TRBJ2-3; the D gene is possibly TRBD2 (6 bases). Germline V gene sequence: CDR1 ENHRY, CDR2 SYGVKD. V was clipped by 11 bases and J by 1 base, with 19 bases between them. This CDR3 region has 15 residues.

The genes are TRBV20-1 and TRBJ1-6; D gene uncertain. Deletions cut 4 bases from V and 5 bases from J, with 9 bases between. Germline CDR1 DFQATT, CDR2 SNEGSKA (reference sequence). This CDR3 region has 13 residues. The CDR3 is CSAIGLNNSPLHF. CDR3 DNA sequence: TGCAGTGCTATTGGTCTGAATAATTCACCCCTCCACTTT.

This clonotype appeared many times. The chain has TRBV11-2 and TRBJ1-4; D unclear. Germline V gene sequence: CDR1 SGHAT, CDR2 FQNNGV. V was shortened by 1 base and J by 7 bases, with 13 bases between the two germline ends. The CDR3 contains 15 residues. Written as DNA, the CDR3 is TGTGCCAGCAGCTTAGCTGGGTCGAAGGGTGAAAAACTGTTTTTT. Translating gives CASSLAGSKGEKLFF.

This clonotype was seen at least ten times. The chain recombines TRBV20-1 with TRBJ2-1; tentatively, D is TRBD1 (5 bases). This CDR3 has 14 amino acids. CDR1 and CDR2 (germline): DFQATT, SNEGSKA (reference sequence). V lost 2 bases, J lost 6 bases, and 14 bases lay in between. The CDR3, as DNA: TGCAGTGCTAGACCCCAGGGCGGTGCCAATGAGCAGTTCTTC. Translating it yields CSARPQGGANEQFF.

This chain uses TRBV6-1 with TRBJ2-4; 8 bases match TRBD2. Germline trimming cut 7 bases from V and 7 bases from J; bases unmatched to any gene: 9. The CDR3 has 14 residues. The germline gives CDR1 MNHNS, CDR2 SASEGT. The CDR3 DNA follows: TGTGCCAGCAAATCCACAGCGGGGGCGAACATTCAGTACTTC. This translates into CASKSTAGANIQYF.

This clonotype was counted at least ten times. The chain couples TRBV20-1 to TRBJ2-7, with D uncertain. Germline loops: CDR1 DFQATT, CDR2 SNEGSKA (reference sequence). The CDR3 contains 12 residues. V lost 0 bases to trimming and J lost 3 bases, with 6 bases between them. CDR3 residues: CSARDSVYEQYF. Here the CDR3 DNA reads TGCAGTGCTAGAGATTCAGTCTACGAGCAGTACTTC.

This clonotype was seen repeatedly, ten times or more. V usage is TRBV20-1 and J usage is TRBJ2-3; D not resolved. This CDR3 comprises 13 residues. The V end lost 3 bases, the J end lost 0 bases, and 7 bases lay between the germline ends. Germline CDR1 reads DFQATT; CDR2 reads SNEGSKA (reference sequence). Here the CDR3 reads CSASVYSTDTQYF. DNA of the CDR3: TGCAGTGCTAGTGTCTATAGCACAGATACGCAGTATTTT.

This clonotype was observed a handful of times. The chain has TRBV5-1 and TRBJ2-3; 7 bases are shared with TRBD1. With V trimmed by 6 bases and J by 6 bases, 10 bases remained unmatched. Germline V gene sequence: CDR1 SGHRS, CDR2 YFSETQ. This CDR3 has 14 amino acids. The chain's CDR3 is CASIRGGAEDTQYF. The CDR3 bases are TGCGCCAGCATCCGAGGGGGCGCGGAGGATACGCAGTATTTT.

This clonotype was detected ten times or more. The chain carries TRBV12-3 or TRBV12-4 and TRBJ2-7; no clear D gene. This CDR3 region has 14 residues. V gave up 7 bases and J gave up 2 bases, with 15 bases separating them. Here the CDR3 DNA reads TGTGCCAGCAAGGTTGGGCAGGAGACCTACGAGCAGTACTTC. Its protein product is CASKVGQETYEQYF.

This clonotype was counted only a few times. The chain employs TRBV20-1 and TRBJ2-1; 8 bases are a match to TRBD2. Trimming at V came to 3 bases and at J to 0 bases, leaving 10 bases not matched to a gene. Germline V gene lookup returns CDR1 DFQATT and CDR2 SNEGSKA (reference sequence). The CDR3 covers 17 residues. CDR3 sequence: CSARLMGGGSSYNEQFF. CDR3 bases: TGCAGTGCTAGGCTAATGGGCGGGGGGTCCTCCTACAATGAGCAGTTCTTC.

This clonotype was seen many times. The V and J genes are TRBV3-1 and TRBJ2-7, with D unresolved. Trimming removed 3 bases from V and 4 bases from J, with 4 bases in between. CDR3 size: 11 residues. Germline V gives CDR1 LGHDT, CDR2 YNNKEL (reference sequence). The CDR3 coding sequence is TGTGCCAGCAGCCAGGTATACGAGCAGTACTTC. This encodes CASSQVYEQYF.

Many counts were recorded for this clonotype. V and J are TRBV15 and TRBJ2-5; D unresolved. The CDR3 sequence is 15 residues long. Per the germline V gene, CDR1 is LNHNV and CDR2 is YYDKDF (reference sequence). Trimming took off 1 base at V and 1 base at J, with 10 bases between the two ends. CDR3 DNA: TGTGCCACCAGCAGAGCCCCGGGTATCCAAGAGACCCAGTACTTC. Protein product: CATSRAPGIQETQYF.

The rearrangement uses TRBV20-1 and TRBJ2-5, with 8 bases fitting TRBD1. Per germline, CDR1 DFQATT and CDR2 SNEGSKA (reference sequence). The CDR3 has 13 residues. Trimming cost V 5 bases and J 5 bases; bases outside gene matches: 7. The CDR3 loop reads CSASGGGPETQYF. The CDR3 coding sequence is TGCAGTGCTTCAGGGGGCGGTCCGGAGACCCAGTACTTC.

V gene TRBV4-2 combines with J gene TRBJ1-4, with D possibly matching TRBD1 (6 bases). The germline gives CDR1 LGHNA, CDR2 YNFKEQ. The V end lost 2 bases, the J end lost 8 bases, and 15 bases lay between the germline ends. This CDR3 spans 15 amino acids. The CDR3 loop is CASSQTDSTGEKLFF. DNA for the CDR3: TGTGCCAGCAGCCAAACTGACAGTACAGGGGAAAAACTGTTTTTT.

Ten or more counts support this clonotype. V and J are TRBV12-3 or TRBV12-4 and TRBJ1-5; possibly TRBD1 for D (5 bases). The V and J ends lost 4 bases and 3 bases respectively, with 13 bases between them. This CDR3 has 15 amino acids. The CDR3 here is CASSSGLLANQPQHF. The CDR3 DNA reads TGTGCCAGCAGTTCGGGACTCCTTGCCAATCAGCCCCAGCATTTT.

This clonotype has ten or more counts. The chain combines TRBV20-1 with TRBJ2-1; TRBD2 matches at 12 bases. Trimming removed 3 bases from V and 10 bases from J; junction bases left unmatched: 4. The CDR3 runs 13 residues. Germline CDR1 DFQATT, CDR2 SNEGSKA (reference sequence). CDR3 DNA sequence: TGCAGTGCTAGTAGCCTAGCGGGGGGGGAGCAGTTCTTC. It specifies CSASSLAGGEQFF.

This clonotype was counted ten times or more. The chain joins TRBV28 to TRBJ2-4, with D uncertain. The V gene's germline CDR1 is MDHEN and CDR2 SYDVKM. This CDR3 spans 14 amino acids. V was pared by 7 bases and J by 1 base, with 11 bases between. The CDR3 loop is CASTDGGAKNIQYF. The CDR3 bases are TGTGCCAGCACCGATGGTGGGGCCAAAAACATTCAGTACTTC.

This clonotype was seen more than once but under ten times. The chain employs TRBV24-1 and TRBJ2-1; D ambiguous. This CDR3 has 12 residues. Deletions cut 5 bases from V and 4 bases from J, with 5 bases between. Germline V gives CDR1 KGHDR, CDR2 SFDVKD. The CDR3 sequence: CATSARYNEQFF. The CDR3 DNA is TGTGCCACCAGTGCCAGGTACAATGAGCAGTTCTTC.